This TCR beta chain was profiled in a study of blood T cell repertoires in COVID-19. Germline CDR1 is LGHDT and CDR2 is YNNKEL (reference sequence). There are 16 residues in the CDR3. V was shortened by 6 bases and J by 0 bases, with 15 bases between the two germline ends. Sequenced by immunoSEQ multiplex PCR; TCRdb stores in-frame clones only, minus some. The sample lists about 220,000 clones, about 91% seen once, with approximately 14% in the top ten. Enrolled through a virtual design, the participants were between roughly 18 and 90 years of age and came from about two dozen US areas. The sequenced sample was PBMCs or T cells enriched from blood (not recorded which). The receptor's source is a woman aged 50 to 60 with acute COVID-19. The chain combines TRBV3-1 (or the pseudogene TRBV3-2) with TRBJ1-5; perhaps TRBD1 as D (6 bases). CDR3 in DNA: TGTGCCAGCAGGTTCAGGGGCCACTATAGCAATCAGCCCCAGCATTTT. Its translation is CASRFRGHYSNQPQHF.